A selection of T cell receptor beta chains follows, all from one sample in a study of blood T cell repertoires in COVID-19. This table comes from immunoSEQ multiplex PCR, and its TCRdb copy is limited to in-frame clones, with some not included. The sample holds fewer than 200,000 clones, roughly nine tenths seen once. The sample comprised PBMCs or T cells enriched from blood (not recorded which). The origin of the receptors is a middle-aged woman in a cohort exposed to, infected with or recovered from COVID-19 (not recorded which). The CDR3 runs from the conserved cysteine through the conserved F or W. The D gene is left open where the match is weak. The listing skips clone size in some rows; elsewhere it reads once, few, many or a size class.

v_gene,d_gene,j_gene,abundance,CDR3nt,CDR3aa
TRBV2,TRBD1,TRBJ1-2,NA,TGTGCCAGCATGAAGGACAGGCGCTATGGCTACACCTTC,CASMKDRRYGYTF
TRBV28,TRBD1,TRBJ2-3,NA,TGTGCCAGCAGGTCCAGGACAGGTGTTGTCACAGATACGCAGTATTTT,CASRSRTGVVTDTQYF
TRBV2,NA,TRBJ1-3,NA,TGTGCCAGCAGTGAACGCTCTGGAAACACCATATATTTT,CASSERSGNTIYF
TRBV5-1,TRBD1,TRBJ1-2,NA,TGCGCCAGCAGCTCCGAAGAACGGGACAGGGGAAGTGGCTACACCTTC,CASSSEERDRGSGYTF
TRBV19,NA,TRBJ1-1,NA,TGTGCCAGTAGTAGCGGGGCCAGAAGGAACACTGAAGCTTTCTTT,CASSSGARRNTEAFF
TRBV6-2/TRBV6-3,NA,TRBJ2-2,NA,TGTGCCAGCAGTTACCAGTGGACCGGGGAGCTGTTTTTT,CASSYQWTGELFF
TRBV9,TRBD2,TRBJ2-1,NA,TGTGCCAGCAGCGTCAACCTCGTAGCGGGAGGTCGCAATGAGCAGTTCTTC,CASSVNLVAGGRNEQFF
TRBV6-5,TRBD2,TRBJ2-7,NA,TGTGCCAGCAGTTTACAAGGGACTAGCGGGAGTCACGAGCAGTACTTC,CASSLQGTSGSHEQYF
TRBV4-1,TRBD1,TRBJ1-4,NA,TGCGCCAGCAGCCAGCCGGGACAGGGTAATGAAAAACTGTTTTTT,CASSQPGQGNEKLFF
TRBV5-1,NA,TRBJ1-3,NA,TGCGCCAGTAGCATAGAGACACCCAGCTCTGGAAACACCATATATTTT,CASSIETPSSGNTIYF
TRBV7-8,NA,TRBJ2-3,NA,TGTGCCAGCAGCTCCTTACTTCGCGGGCTCACAGATACGCAGTATTTT,CASSSLLRGLTDTQYF
TRBV11-2,NA,TRBJ2-3,few,TGTGCCAGCAGCCCCGGGTGGGCAGATACGCAGTATTTT,CASSPGWADTQYF
TRBV5-4,TRBD1,TRBJ1-1,once,TGTGCCAGCAGCGTAGACAGGGTGAACACTGAAGCTTTCTTT,CASSVDRVNTEAFF
TRBV14,TRBD2,TRBJ2-1,NA,TGTGCCAGCAGCCACCCTAGCGGGAGGAGGGATGAGCAGTTCTTC,CASSHPSGRRDEQFF
TRBV10-3,NA,TRBJ1-2,NA,TGTGCCATCAGTGAGTCGACAGACTATGGCTACACCTTC,CAISESTDYGYTF
TRBV4-1,NA,TRBJ2-7,NA,TGCGCCAGCAGCCAAGAAGCCAGGGCCTACGAGCAGTACTTC,CASSQEARAYEQYF
TRBV4-3,TRBD1,TRBJ1-6,few,TGCGCCAGCAGCCTCTACAGGGGAGGTAATTCACCCCTCCACTTT,CASSLYRGGNSPLHF
TRBV2,TRBD1,TRBJ2-5,NA,TGTGCCAGCAGTCGGGACAGGGGCCTCCAAGAGACCCAGTACTTC,CASSRDRGLQETQYF
TRBV13,NA,TRBJ1-3,NA,TGTGCCAGCAGCCCCGGGGGGTTATCTGGAAACACCATATATTTT,CASSPGGLSGNTIYF
TRBV30,NA,TRBJ2-5,once,TGTGCCTGGATAGGGGGACGGCAAGAGACCCAGTACTTC,CAWIGGRQETQYF
TRBV7-2,NA,TRBJ1-2,few,TGTGCCAGCAGCTCAGTAGGAGGGGAGTGGGTGGGCGGCTACACCTTC,CASSSVGGEWVGGYTF
TRBV7-9,TRBD1,TRBJ1-4,once,TGTGCCAGCAGCTTAGCGGGACAGGGGGGGGAAAAACTGTTTTTT,CASSLAGQGGEKLFF
TRBV10-1,NA,TRBJ2-7,few,TGCGCCAGCAGTGATCCGGGGATGGACGAGCAGTACTTC,CASSDPGMDEQYF
TRBV9,NA,TRBJ1-3,NA,TGTGCCAGCAGCCCGGGGGGGGTCTCTGGAAACACCATATATTTT,CASSPGGVSGNTIYF
TRBV6-1,TRBD2,TRBJ2-5,NA,TGTGCCAGCAGTGAAACTAGCGGGGGACAAGAGACCCAGTACTTC,CASSETSGGQETQYF
TRBV19,TRBD1,TRBJ1-1,NA,TGTGCCAGTAGTGCAAACGGACAGGTCTCTTTCTTT,CASSANGQVSFF
TRBV27,NA,TRBJ1-2,NA,TGTGCCAGCAGTTTAGTGTCGGGGGGCGATGACTATGGCTACACCTTC,CASSLVSGGDDYGYTF
TRBV6-5,NA,TRBJ1-5,NA,TGTGCCAGCAGTTCCCAATCCGATACGGGCAATCAGCCCCAGCATTTT,CASSSQSDTGNQPQHF
TRBV28,NA,TRBJ1-2,NA,TGTGCCAGCCCCTTGGGCAACTATGGCTACACCTTC,CASPLGNYGYTF
TRBV5-4,TRBD1,TRBJ2-3,NA,TGTGCCAGCAGCTGGACAGGGAATCAACCCGACACAGATACGCAGTATTTT,CASSWTGNQPDTDTQYF
TRBV5-6,TRBD2,TRBJ2-5,NA,TGTGCCAGCAGCTTGGCCGCTAGCGGGGGTCAGGAGACCCAGTACTTC,CASSLAASGGQETQYF
TRBV11-3,NA,TRBJ2-7,NA,TGTGCCAGCAGCTTAGCGTCTAGCTACGAGCAGTACTTC,CASSLASSYEQYF
TRBV6-1,NA,TRBJ2-1,NA,TGTGCCAGCAGTGAAGACAGGAGATACAATGAGCAGTTCTTC,CASSEDRRYNEQFF
TRBV7-9,TRBD2,TRBJ2-4,NA,TGTGCCAGCAGCTTTGGTCCTAGCGGAGGTCTAGCCAAAAACATTCAGTACTTC,CASSFGPSGGLAKNIQYF
TRBV7-9,TRBD1,TRBJ2-5,NA,TGTGCCAGCAGCGATAGTCCCGGGACAGGGGTCGGGCAAGAGACCCAGTACTTC,CASSDSPGTGVGQETQYF
TRBV6-5,TRBD1,TRBJ1-2,NA,TGTGCCAGCAGTTACGGAGGACAGGGGGTGGCTGGCTACACCTTC,CASSYGGQGVAGYTF
TRBV4-1,TRBD2,TRBJ2-5,NA,TGCGCCAGCAGCACTCTGGGACTAGCGGGAGGAGAGACCCAGTACTTC,CASSTLGLAGGETQYF
TRBV2,TRBD1,TRBJ2-7,NA,TGTGCCAGCAAGACGGGACAGGGGAACTACGAGCAGTACTTC,CASKTGQGNYEQYF
TRBV9,NA,TRBJ1-2,NA,TGTGCCAGCAGCGTAGACGACGGAGAGTATGGCTACACCTTC,CASSVDDGEYGYTF
TRBV19,NA,TRBJ1-4,NA,TGTGCCAGTAGTATGTATCGGGGGTTTAATGAAAAACTGTTTTTT,CASSMYRGFNEKLFF
TRBV13,NA,TRBJ1-4,few,TGTGCCAGCAGCCCGCAGGGGAATTGGGAAAAACTGTTTTTT,CASSPQGNWEKLFF
TRBV7-9,NA,TRBJ1-1,few,TGTGCCAGCAGCCAGATTAGGGGAAAGGGGACTGAAGCTTTCTTT,CASSQIRGKGTEAFF
TRBV27,NA,TRBJ2-1,NA,TGTGCCAGCAGTAACAGGAATGAGCAGTTCTTC,CASSNRNEQFF
TRBV23-1,NA,TRBJ1-2,NA,TGCGCCAGCAGTCAATCGAGTTCGGGAGTGAACTATGGCTACACCTTC,CASSQSSSGVNYGYTF
TRBV15,NA,TRBJ1-1,NA,TGTGCCACCAGCAGAGGGGGCGTCCAGAACACTGAAGCTTTCTTT,CATSRGGVQNTEAFF
TRBV7-9,TRBD1,TRBJ1-4,few,TGTGCCAGCAGCTACCTGGGACAGGGTGATGAAAAACTGTTTTTT,CASSYLGQGDEKLFF
TRBV30,NA,TRBJ2-7,NA,TGTGCCTGGAGCCCCCGGGGGAGCTACGAGCAGTACTTC,CAWSPRGSYEQYF
TRBV6-5,NA,TRBJ2-2,once,TGTGCCAGCAGTTACAGGGGGGGAACCGGGGAGCTGTTTTTT,CASSYRGGTGELFF
TRBV7-8,NA,TRBJ1-1,NA,TGTGCCAGCAGCCGACAGTATCCCACGAACACTGAAGCTTTCTTT,CASSRQYPTNTEAFF
TRBV2,NA,TRBJ1-1,few,TGTGCCAGCAGTGAAATGTCGGGGTACACTGAAGCTTTCTTT,CASSEMSGYTEAFF
TRBV20-1,TRBD2,TRBJ2-1,NA,TGCAGTGCTAGTTTCGGCGGGGGCTACAATGAGCAGTTCTTC,CSASFGGGYNEQFF
TRBV2,TRBD1,TRBJ1-3,NA,TGTGCCAGCAGGAGGGGGGACAGGGGCAGATCTGGAAACACCATATATTTT,CASRRGDRGRSGNTIYF
TRBV12-3/TRBV12-4,NA,TRBJ1-1,NA,TGTGCCAGCAGTTTCCGGTGGAACACTGAAGCTTTCTTT,CASSFRWNTEAFF
TRBV10-1,NA,TRBJ1-2,NA,TGCGCCAGCAGTGACTGGGCCGCGGGGGGCTACACCTTC,CASSDWAAGGYTF